Described below is a single TCR beta chain sequence and its context. Original data processing: Using reference gene primer amplification, nucleated cell counts were estimated. The protocol was immunoSEQ multiplex PCR, while the TCRdb copy is restricted to in-frame clones and leaves out a portion. The V and J calls and clone size are taken from that table; D and trimming were inferred from the DNA. The top ten clones hold approximately 15% of a sample with about 40,000 clones, 85% of them seen once. V trimming: 6 bases; J trimming: 7 bases; junction bases outside the gene matches: 14. There are 16 residues in the CDR3. Germline CDR1 is SQVTM and CDR2 is ANQGSEA. The sample originates from a study of blood T cell repertoires in COVID-19. Across the whole study: There were acute and convalescent COVID-19 samples, and they came from the United States, Italy and Spain. The cDNA or gDNA used as material had been derived from T cells, B-cell-depleted T cells, or PBMCs.

V gene TRBV29-1 combines with J gene TRBJ2-7, with 14 bases lining up with TRBD2. Sample: peripheral blood. The clonotype originates from a human donor in a cohort sampled during active COVID-19. In nucleotides, the CDR3 is TGCAGCGTGCGGACTAGCGGGGGGTCTACCGAGAGGGAGCAGTACTTC. It specifies CSVRTSGGSTEREQYF.